This T cell receptor beta chain came from a study of identical twins. TCRdb reanalysed the 5' RACE reads using MiXCR and keeps one entry per CDR3 protein. This table has 350,000 to 450,000 distinct CDR3 sequences, less than 20% appearing once. The CDR3 is made up of 13 amino acids. V lost 4 bases and J 3 bases, leaving 13 bases between the germline ends. Germline V gene lookup returns CDR1 GTSNPN and CDR2 SVGIG (reference sequence). The material sequenced was naive T cells sorted from blood. This chain connects TRBV30 to TRBJ2-7, with D uncertain. The TCR originated in a man in his fifties in good health. The CDR3 DNA reads as TGTGCCTGGAATATAGGGTTGAACTACGAGCAGTACTTC. Translating it yields CAWNIGLNYEQYF.